This passage covers 27 T cell receptor beta chains from one sample sequenced in a study of T-cell memory formation after mild COVID-19. TCRdb called the 5' RACE reads again in MiXCR, with one record for every CDR3 protein. The data contain about 470,000 distinct CDR3 sequences, 25% of them singletons. Sequenced: PBMCs or a T cell subset sorted from them (not recorded which). Source of these receptors: an adult woman who had mild COVID-19 (a few samples of this study predate the infection). Cell type and time point are not known.

The chain employs TRBV6-2 or TRBV6-3 and TRBJ1-1, with D possibly matching TRBD1 (6 bases). The CDR3 contains 13 residues. With 6 bases removed from V and 1 base from J, the gap between germline ends came to 9 bases. CDR1 is MNHEY and CDR2 is SVGEGT in the germline V gene. The CDR3 here is CASRWGANTEAFF. CDR3 nucleotides: TGTGCCAGCAGATGGGGGGCGAACACTGAAGCTTTCTTT.

V usage is TRBV7-6 and J usage is TRBJ2-1; 7 bases match TRBD2. The CDR3 has 18 amino acids. The germline V gene has CDR1 SGHVS and CDR2 FNYEAQ. J lost 9 bases, V lost 4 bases, and 21 bases had no gene match. Written as DNA, the CDR3 is TGTGCCAGCAGCTCACCCAGGAGCGGGAAAGAGGGGCATAGTGAGCAGTTCTTC. Residues: CASSSPRSGKEGHSEQFF. The full variable domain, rest sourced from reference TRBV7-6 and TRBJ2-1, is GAGVSQSPRYKVTKRGQDVALRCDPISGHVSLYWYRQALGQGPEFLTYFNYEAQQDKSGLPNDRFSAERPEGSISTLTIQRTEQRDSAMYRCASSSPRSGKEGHSEQFFGPGTRLTVL.

This chain joins TRBV6-6 and TRBJ1-5, with TRBD1 matching over 7 bases. CDR1 is MNHNY and CDR2 is SVGAGI in the germline V gene (reference sequence). The trim removed 6 bases at V and 3 bases at J, leaving 5 bases unmatched. CDR3 length equals 14 residues. CDR3 nucleotide sequence: TGTGCCAGCAGCGACAGGGCCCCCAATCAGCCCCAGCATTTT. This encodes CASSDRAPNQPQHF.

This clonotype was counted a few times. The V gene is TRBV11-2, the J gene TRBJ1-6, with TRBD1 as a possible D gene (6 bases). The germline gives CDR1 SGHAT, CDR2 FQNNGV. Trimming cost V 1 base and J 9 bases, with 13 bases left between them. This CDR3 is 15 amino acids long. CDR3: CASSLVRGIGSPLHF. CDR3 DNA sequence: TGTGCCAGCAGCTTAGTCAGGGGAATAGGTTCACCCCTCCACTTT.

V is TRBV12-3 or TRBV12-4 and J is TRBJ2-1; TRBD1 or TRBD2 may be the D gene (5 bases each). CDR3 length equals 16 residues. Between the trimmed V and J ends, which lost 5 bases and 5 bases, there was a span of 19 bases. CDR3 residues: CASSPRGGWGNNEQFF. Written as DNA, the CDR3 is TGTGCCAGCAGTCCACGGGGCGGGTGGGGGAACAATGAGCAGTTCTTC.

This chain joins TRBV7-3 and TRBJ2-7; 8 bases align to TRBD1. CDR3 length equals 15 residues. The V segment lost 5 bases and the J segment 5 bases; nucleotides outside the gene matches: 11. Germline V gene lookup returns CDR1 SGHTA and CDR2 FQGTGA. The CDR3 region has the DNA TGTGCCAGCAGCGCTACAGGGGGAACGGGCGACGAGCAGTACTTC. Residues: CASSATGGTGDEQYF.

This chain connects TRBV10-3 to TRBJ2-5; TRBD1 aligns across 11 bases. The germline CDR1 and CDR2 sequences are ENHRY and SYGVKD. J was trimmed by 7 bases and V by 2 bases; bases with no gene match: 6. This CDR3 has 15 residues. The CDR3 loop is CAISEPGQGVGTQYF. The CDR3 region has the DNA TGTGCCATCAGTGAGCCGGGACAGGGGGTAGGGACCCAGTACTTC.

This chain links TRBV12-3 or TRBV12-4 with TRBJ2-2; perhaps TRBD1 as D (6 bases). V dropped 5 bases and J dropped 2 bases, with 12 bases sitting between them. The CDR3 loop spans 15 amino acids. The CDR3 spells CASSVTGLNTGELFF. DNA for the CDR3: TGTGCCAGCAGTGTGACAGGACTCAACACCGGGGAGCTGTTTTTT.

This clonotype was picked up a small number of times. The rearrangement links TRBV20-1 to TRBJ2-5; the match to TRBD2 covers 9 bases. The CDR3 covers 14 residues. Trimming at V came to 3 bases and at J to 3 bases, leaving 5 bases not matched to a gene. The V gene's germline CDR1 is DFQATT and CDR2 SNEGSKA (reference sequence). Here the CDR3 reads CSARRAGGKETQYF. The CDR3 DNA is TGCAGTGCTAGGAGAGCGGGAGGTAAAGAGACCCAGTACTTC.

V gene TRBV5-6 combines with J gene TRBJ1-1, with 8 bases aligning to TRBD1. The CDR3 runs 14 residues. Germline loops: CDR1 SGHDT, CDR2 YYEEEE. V lost 7 bases and J lost 6; bases outside the gene matches: 11. The CDR3 is CASARSGGTSEAFF. CDR3 bases: TGTGCCAGCGCCCGATCAGGGGGCACTTCTGAAGCTTTCTTT.

Only a few counts were recorded for this clonotype. The V call is TRBV7-8, the J call TRBJ2-1; 10 positions agree with TRBD2. The germline V gene encodes CDR1 SGHVS and CDR2 FQNEAQ. The CDR3 length is 15 residues. After removal of 5 bases from V and 5 bases from J, the junction contained 6 bases not matched to a gene. This chain's CDR3 is CASSLLAGDHNEQFF. The CDR3 nucleotides are TGTGCCAGCAGCCTCCTAGCGGGGGATCACAATGAGCAGTTCTTC.

J is TRBJ2-3 and V is TRBV2; TRBD2 matches at 11 bases. This CDR3 is built from 14 residues. The germline gives CDR1 SNHLY, CDR2 FYNNEI. Losses at the gene ends were 6 bases for V and 4 bases for J; bases not matched to a gene: 3. The CDR3: CASSGTSGSDTQYF. DNA for the CDR3: TGTGCCAGCAGCGGGACTAGCGGATCAGATACGCAGTATTTT.

The rearrangement uses TRBV20-1 and TRBJ2-7; D not resolved. This CDR3 spans 12 amino acids. The ends were cut back, 0 bases at V and 2 bases at J, with 5 bases in the middle. The germline CDR1 and CDR2 sequences are DFQATT and SNEGSKA (reference sequence). The CDR3 here is CSARDPAYEQYF. The CDR3, as DNA: TGCAGTGCTAGAGATCCAGCCTACGAGCAGTACTTC.

Only a few counts were recorded for this clonotype. The J gene is TRBJ2-7, the V gene TRBV28, with 7 positions matching TRBD1. CDR3 size: 13 residues. V gave up 6 bases and J gave up 1 base; unmatched junction bases: 3. In germline, CDR1 is MDHEN, CDR2 SYDVKM. As DNA, the CDR3 is TGTGCCAGCAGAACGGGACAGTCCTACGAGCAGTACTTC. Protein sequence: CASRTGQSYEQYF.

The table lists this clonotype with many counts. The chain carries TRBV20-1 and TRBJ2-4, with 8 bases aligning to TRBD1. V was clipped by 3 bases and J by 0 bases; unmatched bases: 4. The CDR3 has 15 residues. Germline CDR1 DFQATT, CDR2 SNEGSKA (reference sequence). The CDR3 spells CSASGQGGAKNIQYF. DNA for the CDR3: TGCAGTGCTAGTGGACAGGGAGGAGCCAAAAACATTCAGTACTTC.

The chain uses TRBV7-9 and TRBJ2-7; tentative D call: TRBD2 (6 bases). The length of the CDR3 is 14 residues. V was cut by 4 bases and J by 0 bases, with 10 bases left in between. Germline CDR1 and CDR2: SEHNR and FQNEAQ (reference sequence). The CDR3 region is CASSSGLISYEQYF. The CDR3 DNA reads TGTGCCAGCAGCTCGGGACTTATCTCCTACGAGCAGTACTTC.

This clonotype was seen only a few times. The rearrangement links TRBV12-3 or TRBV12-4 to TRBJ1-1; TRBD1 might be the D (5 bases). Deletions cut 2 bases from V and 0 bases from J, with 13 bases between. This CDR3 has 16 residues. The DNA for the CDR3 is TGTGCCAGCAGTTTAAAGGCAGGGTTTATGAACACTGAAGCTTTCTTT. This translates into CASSLKAGFMNTEAFF.

This clonotype was detected a few times. The chain carries TRBV11-3 and TRBJ2-2; 9 bases align to TRBD1. The CDR3 sequence is 15 residues long. V gave up 5 bases and J gave up 7 bases; unmatched junction bases: 8. The germline CDR1 and CDR2 sequences are SGHNT and YENEEA. The CDR3 sequence is CASSKTGGVNGELFF. Written as DNA, the CDR3 is TGTGCCAGCAGCAAAACAGGGGGCGTAAACGGGGAGCTGTTTTTT.

This clonotype occurred a few times. This CDR3 reads CASSYSGVRAQETQYF. As DNA, the CDR3 is TGTGCCAGCAGTTACTCGGGAGTCAGGGCACAAGAGACCCAGTACTTC. The V and J genes are TRBV6-5 and TRBJ2-5, with D perhaps matching TRBD1 or TRBD2 (5 bases each). The CDR3 loop spans 16 amino acids. V was pared by 0 bases and J by 2 bases, with 13 bases between. The germline V gene encodes CDR1 MNHEY and CDR2 SVGAGI.

The V gene is TRBV7-8, the J gene TRBJ1-2; 8 bases map to TRBD1. After removal of 3 bases from V and 4 bases from J, the junction contained 4 bases not matched to a gene. Germline assignment: CDR1 SGHVS and CDR2 FQNEAQ. This CDR3 region has 14 residues. The CDR3 DNA reads as TGTGCCAGCAGCTTGGGTGACAGGGGCTATGGCTACACCTTC. Protein sequence: CASSLGDRGYGYTF.

This clonotype was counted a few times. The chain combines TRBV7-8 with TRBJ2-7; 12 bases fit TRBD1. V dropped 4 bases and J dropped 6; count of bases not matched to a gene: 4. The CDR3 is made up of 14 amino acids. Germline loops: CDR1 SGHVS, CDR2 FQNEAQ. This CDR3 reads CASSSGQGASEQYF. In DNA, the CDR3 is TGTGCCAGCAGCTCGGGACAGGGGGCCTCCGAGCAGTACTTC.

This clonotype was detected only a few times. The chain joins TRBV5-6 to TRBJ2-5, with a weak D call TRBD1 (6 bases). V lost 4 bases and J 5 bases, leaving 12 bases between the germline ends. The CDR3 has 13 residues. Looked up from germline, CDR1 is SGHDT and CDR2 is YYEEEE. Here the CDR3 reads CASSQGSRETQYF. CDR3 sequence (DNA): TGTGCCAGCAGCCAGGGGAGCAGGGAGACCCAGTACTTC.

V gene TRBV10-2 combines with J gene TRBJ2-5, with TRBD1 matching 8 bases. From germline, CDR1 is WSHSY and CDR2 SAAADI. This CDR3 region has 17 residues. The junction had 16 bases not matched to a gene; V was cut back by 6 bases and J by 4 bases. The chain's CDR3 is CASSPGQGALVGETQYF. The CDR3 DNA is TGCGCCAGCAGCCCCGGCCAGGGGGCTTTGGTGGGAGAGACCCAGTACTTC.

This clonotype was seen at least ten times. This sequence joins TRBV12-3 or TRBV12-4 and TRBJ2-1; 7 bases match TRBD1. J lost 4 bases, V lost 3 bases, and 9 bases had no gene match. The CDR3 is 16 amino acids. CDR3 nucleotides: TGTGCCAGCAGTTTTGGGTCGGGGACAGTATACAATGAGCAGTTCTTC. This sequence encodes CASSFGSGTVYNEQFF.

The chain links TRBV15 to TRBJ2-4, with D possibly TRBD1 on 5 matching bases. V dropped 8 bases and J dropped 0 bases, with 14 bases sitting between them. The germline CDR1 and CDR2 sequences are LNHNV and YYDKDF (reference sequence). This CDR3 is 15 amino acids long. The CDR3 protein is CATSTATLAKNIQYF. The CDR3 DNA follows: TGTGCCACCTCGACAGCCACGCTAGCCAAAAACATTCAGTACTTC.

This clonotype has a handful of counts. This chain joins TRBV10-3 and TRBJ2-7; TRBD1 aligns across 8 bases. CDR1 and CDR2 from the germline V gene are ENHRY and SYGVKD. Trimming cost V 6 bases and J 7 bases; bases outside gene matches: 14. The CDR3 covers 15 residues. The CDR3 spells CAISLTGTGRGEQYF. In nucleotides, the CDR3 is TGTGCCATCAGCCTTACCGGGACAGGTCGGGGGGAGCAGTACTTC.

The V gene is TRBV4-1, the J gene TRBJ1-2, with 7 bases aligning to TRBD1. The V gene end was trimmed by 0 bases and the J gene end by 6 bases; junction bases not matched to a gene: 7. From germline, CDR1 is MGHRA and CDR2 YSYEKL. The CDR3 sequence is 15 residues long. In nucleotides, the CDR3 is TGCGCCAGCAGCCAAGATGTCCCAAGGGGGCATGGCTACACCTTC. Its translation: CASSQDVPRGHGYTF.